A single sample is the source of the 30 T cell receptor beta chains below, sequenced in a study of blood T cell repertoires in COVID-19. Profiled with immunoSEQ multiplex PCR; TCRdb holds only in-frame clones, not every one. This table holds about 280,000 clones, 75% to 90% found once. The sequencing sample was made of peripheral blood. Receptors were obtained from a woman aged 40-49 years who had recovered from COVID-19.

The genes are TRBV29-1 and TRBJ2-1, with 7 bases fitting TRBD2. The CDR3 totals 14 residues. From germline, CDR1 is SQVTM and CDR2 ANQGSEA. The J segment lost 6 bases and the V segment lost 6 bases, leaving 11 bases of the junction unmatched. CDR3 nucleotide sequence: TGCAGCGTCGGGCTAGCGGAGACCTTCAATGAGCAGTTCTTC. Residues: CSVGLAETFNEQFF.

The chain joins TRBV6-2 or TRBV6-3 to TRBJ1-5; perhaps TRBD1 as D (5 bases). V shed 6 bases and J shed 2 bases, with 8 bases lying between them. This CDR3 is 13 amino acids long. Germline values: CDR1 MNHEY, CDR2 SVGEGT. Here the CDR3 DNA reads TGTGCCAGCAGCCGGGGGGGCAATCAGCCCCAGCATTTT. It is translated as CASSRGGNQPQHF.

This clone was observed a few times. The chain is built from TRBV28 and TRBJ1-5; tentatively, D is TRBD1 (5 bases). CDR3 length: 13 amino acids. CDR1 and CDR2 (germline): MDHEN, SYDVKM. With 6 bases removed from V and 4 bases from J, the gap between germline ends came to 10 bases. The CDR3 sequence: CASSEDNNQPQHF. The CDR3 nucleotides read TGTGCCAGCAGCGAGGACAATAATCAGCCCCAGCATTTT.

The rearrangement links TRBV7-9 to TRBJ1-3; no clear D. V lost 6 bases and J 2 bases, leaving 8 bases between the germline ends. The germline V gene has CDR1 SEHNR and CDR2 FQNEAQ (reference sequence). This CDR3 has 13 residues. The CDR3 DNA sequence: TGTGCCAGCAGGTCAACTACTGGAAACACCATATATTTT. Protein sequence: CASRSTTGNTIYF.

CDR3 in DNA: TGTGCCAGCAGCCAATTGTCTAGCGGGAGCACAGATACGCAGTATTTT. It codes for CASSQLSSGSTDTQYF. The rearrangement joins TRBV3-1 (or the pseudogene TRBV3-2) to TRBJ2-3; 8 nucleotides match TRBD2. V lost 2 bases and J lost 0; bases outside the gene matches: 4. The CDR3 totals 16 residues. Germline CDR1 and CDR2: LGHDT and YNNKEL (reference sequence).

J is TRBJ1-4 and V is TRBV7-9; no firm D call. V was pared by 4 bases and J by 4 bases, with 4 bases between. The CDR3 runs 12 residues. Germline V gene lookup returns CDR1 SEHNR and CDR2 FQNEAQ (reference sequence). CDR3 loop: CASSSNNEKLFF. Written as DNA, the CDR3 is TGTGCCAGCAGCTCAAATAATGAAAAACTGTTTTTT. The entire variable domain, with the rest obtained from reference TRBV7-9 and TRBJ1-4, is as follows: DTGVSQNPRHKITKRGQNVTFRCDPISEHNRLYWYRQTLGQGPEFLTYFQNEAQLEKSRLLSDRFSAERPKGSFSTLEIQRTEQGDSAMYLCASSSNNEKLFFGSGTQLSVL.

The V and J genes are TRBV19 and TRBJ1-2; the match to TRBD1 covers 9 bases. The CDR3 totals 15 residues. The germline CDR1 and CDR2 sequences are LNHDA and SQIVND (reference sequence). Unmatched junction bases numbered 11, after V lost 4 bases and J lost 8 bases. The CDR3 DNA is TGTGCCAGTAGTAACAACCGGGACAGGGTTTTCGGCTACACCTTC. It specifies CASSNNRDRVFGYTF.

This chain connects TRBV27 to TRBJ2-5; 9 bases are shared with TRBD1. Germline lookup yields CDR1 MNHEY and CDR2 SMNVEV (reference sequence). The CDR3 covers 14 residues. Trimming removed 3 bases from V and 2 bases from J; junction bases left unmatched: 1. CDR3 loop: CASSFGQGQETQYF. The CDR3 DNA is TGTGCCAGCAGTTTCGGACAGGGGCAAGAGACCCAGTACTTC.

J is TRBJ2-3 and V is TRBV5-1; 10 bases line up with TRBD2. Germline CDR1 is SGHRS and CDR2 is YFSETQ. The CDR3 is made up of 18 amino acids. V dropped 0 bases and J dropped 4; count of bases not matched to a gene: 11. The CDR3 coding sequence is TGCGCCAGCAGCTTGGCCGGCTTCCTAGCGGGAGCGGCAGATACGCAGTATTTT. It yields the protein CASSLAGFLAGAADTQYF.

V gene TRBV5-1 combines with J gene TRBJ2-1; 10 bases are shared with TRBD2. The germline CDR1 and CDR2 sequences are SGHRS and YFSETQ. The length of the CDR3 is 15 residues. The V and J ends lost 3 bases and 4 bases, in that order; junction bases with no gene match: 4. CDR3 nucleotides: TGCGCCAGCAGCTGGACTAGCGGAGAGTACAATGAGCAGTTCTTC. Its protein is CASSWTSGEYNEQFF.

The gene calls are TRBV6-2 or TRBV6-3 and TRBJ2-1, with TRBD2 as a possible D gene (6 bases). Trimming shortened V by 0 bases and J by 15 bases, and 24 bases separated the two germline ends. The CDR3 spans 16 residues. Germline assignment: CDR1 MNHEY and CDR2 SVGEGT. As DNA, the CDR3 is TGTGCCAGCAGTTACTCGTCCTCTAGCGACGGAGCAAATCGGTTCTTC. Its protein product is CASSYSSSSDGANRFF.

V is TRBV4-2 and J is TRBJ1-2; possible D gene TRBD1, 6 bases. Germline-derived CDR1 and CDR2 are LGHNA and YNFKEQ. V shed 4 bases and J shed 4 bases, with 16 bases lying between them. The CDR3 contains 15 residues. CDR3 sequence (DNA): TGTGCCAGCAGCCGCGGACAGTTAGATGGCTATGGCTACACCTTC. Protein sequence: CASSRGQLDGYGYTF.

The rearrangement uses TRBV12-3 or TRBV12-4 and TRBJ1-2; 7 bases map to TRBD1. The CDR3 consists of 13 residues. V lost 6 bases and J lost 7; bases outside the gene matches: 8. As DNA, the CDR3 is TGTGCCAGCAGAGACAGGGTCGGATCTGGCTACACCTTC. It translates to CASRDRVGSGYTF.

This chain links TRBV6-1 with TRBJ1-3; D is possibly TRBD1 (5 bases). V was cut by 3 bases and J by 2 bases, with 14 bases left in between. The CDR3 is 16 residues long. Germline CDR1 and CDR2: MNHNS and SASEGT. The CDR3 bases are TGTGCCAGCAGTGACCTATGGGGGGGACCTGGAAACACCATATATTTT. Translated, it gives CASSDLWGGPGNTIYF.

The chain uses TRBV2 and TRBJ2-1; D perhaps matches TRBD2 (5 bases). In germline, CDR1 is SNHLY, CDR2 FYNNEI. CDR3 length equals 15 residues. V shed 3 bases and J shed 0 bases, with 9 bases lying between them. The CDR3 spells CASSDAGPSYNEQFF. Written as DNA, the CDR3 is TGTGCCAGCAGTGATGCGGGTCCCTCCTACAATGAGCAGTTCTTC.

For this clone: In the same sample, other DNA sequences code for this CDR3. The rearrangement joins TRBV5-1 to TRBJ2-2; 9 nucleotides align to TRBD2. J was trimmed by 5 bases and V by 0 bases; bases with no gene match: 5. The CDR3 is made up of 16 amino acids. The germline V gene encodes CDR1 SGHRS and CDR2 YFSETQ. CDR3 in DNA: TGCGCCAGCAGCTTGGATTCGGCGGGAGGGACCGGGGAGCTGTTTTTT. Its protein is CASSLDSAGGTGELFF. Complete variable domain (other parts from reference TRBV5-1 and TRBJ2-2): KAGVTQTPRYLIKTRGQQVTLSCSPISGHRSVSWYQQTPGQGLQFLFEYFSETQRNKGNFPGRFSGRQFSNSRSEMNVSTLELGDSALYLCASSLDSAGGTGELFFGEGSRLTVL.

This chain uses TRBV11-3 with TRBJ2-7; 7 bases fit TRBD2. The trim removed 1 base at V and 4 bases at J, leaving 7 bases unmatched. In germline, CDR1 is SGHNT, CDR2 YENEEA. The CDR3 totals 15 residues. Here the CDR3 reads CASSLGGLAEYEQYF. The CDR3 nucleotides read TGTGCCAGCAGCTTAGGTGGCCTAGCGGAATACGAGCAGTACTTC.

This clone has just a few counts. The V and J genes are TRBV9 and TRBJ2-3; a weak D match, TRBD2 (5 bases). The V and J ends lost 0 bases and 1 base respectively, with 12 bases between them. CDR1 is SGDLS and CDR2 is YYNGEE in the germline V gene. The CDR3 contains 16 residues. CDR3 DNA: TGTGCCAGCAGCGTAGCTGGGCTAGCCGGCACAGATACGCAGTATTTT. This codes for CASSVAGLAGTDTQYF.

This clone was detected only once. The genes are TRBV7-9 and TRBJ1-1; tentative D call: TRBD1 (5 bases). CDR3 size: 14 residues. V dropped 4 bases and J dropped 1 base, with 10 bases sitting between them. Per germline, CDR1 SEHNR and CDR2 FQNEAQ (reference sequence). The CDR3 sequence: CASSSRTQNTEAFF. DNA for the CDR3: TGTGCCAGCAGCTCACGGACACAGAACACTGAAGCTTTCTTT.

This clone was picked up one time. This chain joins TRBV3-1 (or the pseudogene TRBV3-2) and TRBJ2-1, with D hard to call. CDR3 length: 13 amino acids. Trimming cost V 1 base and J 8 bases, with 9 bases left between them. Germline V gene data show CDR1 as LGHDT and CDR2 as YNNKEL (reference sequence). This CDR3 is CASSQVGRDEQFF. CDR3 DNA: TGTGCCAGCAGCCAAGTAGGTCGGGATGAGCAGTTCTTC.

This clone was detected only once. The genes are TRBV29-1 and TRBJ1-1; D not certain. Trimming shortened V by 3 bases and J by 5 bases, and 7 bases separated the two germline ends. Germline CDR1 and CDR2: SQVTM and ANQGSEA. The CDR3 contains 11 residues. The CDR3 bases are TGCAGCGTTGACGCCCGGACTGAAGCTTTCTTT. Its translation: CSVDARTEAFF.

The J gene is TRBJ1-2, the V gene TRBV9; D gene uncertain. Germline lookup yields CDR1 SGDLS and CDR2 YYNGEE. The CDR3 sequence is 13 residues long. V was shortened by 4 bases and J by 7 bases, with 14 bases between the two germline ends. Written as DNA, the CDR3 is TGTGCCAGCAGCCCGTCGGACTTCGGTGGCTACACCTTC. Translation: CASSPSDFGGYTF.

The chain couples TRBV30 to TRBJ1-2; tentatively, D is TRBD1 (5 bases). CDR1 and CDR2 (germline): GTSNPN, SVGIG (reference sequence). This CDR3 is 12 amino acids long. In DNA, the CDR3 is TGTGCTGCGAGGGAGGGGTCTTATGGCTACACCTTC. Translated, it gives CAAREGSYGYTF.

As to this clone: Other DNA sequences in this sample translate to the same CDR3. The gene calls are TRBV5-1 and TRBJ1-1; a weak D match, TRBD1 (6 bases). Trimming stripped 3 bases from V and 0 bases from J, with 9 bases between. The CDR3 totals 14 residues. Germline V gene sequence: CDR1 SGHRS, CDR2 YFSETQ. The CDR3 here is CASSSTGVNTEAFF. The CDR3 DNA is TGCGCCAGCAGCTCGACAGGAGTGAACACTGAAGCTTTCTTT.

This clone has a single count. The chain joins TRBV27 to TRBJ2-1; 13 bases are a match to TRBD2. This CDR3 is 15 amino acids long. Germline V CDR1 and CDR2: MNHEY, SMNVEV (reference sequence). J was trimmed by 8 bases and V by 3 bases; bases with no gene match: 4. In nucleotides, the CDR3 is TGTGCCAGCAGTTTTACTAGCGGGAGGGCCGATGAGCAGTTCTTC. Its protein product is CASSFTSGRADEQFF.

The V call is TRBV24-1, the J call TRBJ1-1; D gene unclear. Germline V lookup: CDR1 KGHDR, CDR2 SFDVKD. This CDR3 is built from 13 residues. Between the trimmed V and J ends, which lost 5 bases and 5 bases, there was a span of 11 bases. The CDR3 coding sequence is TGTGCCACCAGTGGCGATTCGGGGACTGAAGCTTTCTTT. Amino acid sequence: CATSGDSGTEAFF.

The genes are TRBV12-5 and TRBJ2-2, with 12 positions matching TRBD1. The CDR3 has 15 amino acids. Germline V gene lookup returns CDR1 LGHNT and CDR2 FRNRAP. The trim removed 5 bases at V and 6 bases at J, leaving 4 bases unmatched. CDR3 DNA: TGTGCTAGTGGTCGGGGACAGGGGGCCCCCGGGGAGCTGTTTTTT. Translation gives CASGRGQGAPGELFF.

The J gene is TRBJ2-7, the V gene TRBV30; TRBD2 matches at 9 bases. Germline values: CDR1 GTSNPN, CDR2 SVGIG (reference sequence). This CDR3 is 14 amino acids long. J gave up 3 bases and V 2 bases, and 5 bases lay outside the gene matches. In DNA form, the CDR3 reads TGTGCCTGGAGTAGGCGGGAGGGCCTCTACGAGCAGTACTTC. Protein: CAWSRREGLYEQYF.

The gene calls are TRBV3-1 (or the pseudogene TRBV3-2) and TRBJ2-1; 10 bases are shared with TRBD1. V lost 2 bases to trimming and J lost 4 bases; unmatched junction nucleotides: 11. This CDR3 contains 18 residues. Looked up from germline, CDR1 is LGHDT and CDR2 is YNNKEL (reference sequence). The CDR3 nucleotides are TGTGCCAGCAGCCAACAATTTCGGGGACAGGGGCTATACAATGAGCAGTTCTTC. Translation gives CASSQQFRGQGLYNEQFF.

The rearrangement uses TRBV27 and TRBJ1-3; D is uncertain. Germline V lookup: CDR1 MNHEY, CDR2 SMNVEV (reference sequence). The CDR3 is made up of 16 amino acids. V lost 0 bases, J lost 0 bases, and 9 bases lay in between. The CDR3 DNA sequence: TGTGCCAGCAGTTTATCGCTCCAGGCCTCTGGAAACACCATATATTTT. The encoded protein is CASSLSLQASGNTIYF.